The 28 T cell receptor beta chains listed next were all sequenced from one sample in a study of shared clonotypes between healthy human individuals. CD45RO negativity and positive selection for CCR7 defined naive CD8 cells, a population that excluded terminally differentiated effector memory CD45RA+ cells. Method: immunoSEQ multiplex PCR; TCRdb's copy keeps in-frame clones and lacks some. The table includes some 2.1 million clones, 93% detected once. Sequenced material: naive CD8+ T cells from PBMCs. These receptors all come from a young man in good health. Some clones in this sample may be carry-over from other donors' samples.

The table lists this clone with a few counts. CDR3 coding DNA: TGCAGCGTTGACAGTTACACTGAAGCTTTCTTT. Translating it yields CSVDSYTEAFF. The chain joins TRBV29-1 to TRBJ1-1; D is uncertain. V dropped 3 bases and J dropped 3 bases, with 5 bases sitting between them. This CDR3 region has 11 residues. CDR1 and CDR2 from the germline V gene are SQVTM and ANQGSEA.

The chain uses TRBV7-4 and TRBJ2-1; D perhaps matches TRBD1 (6 bases). This CDR3 is 11 amino acids long. V was shortened by 5 bases and J by 14 bases, with 13 bases between the two germline ends. From germline, CDR1 is SGHVT and CDR2 SQSDAQ. CDR3 sequence (DNA): TGTGCCAGCAGCAAAAGGGGGTGGGAGTTCTTC. As protein: CASSKRGWEFF.

The V call is TRBV4-1, the J call TRBJ2-1; maybe TRBD2 (5 bases). The CDR3 is 13 residues long. Germline V gives CDR1 MGHRA, CDR2 YSYEKL. Trimming pared 4 bases from V and 15 bases from J, leaving 19 bases between. CDR3 sequence: CASSPVGAGPRFF. DNA of the CDR3: TGCGCCAGCAGCCCCGTGGGAGCCGGACCGAGGTTCTTC.

The V call is TRBV7-8, the J call TRBJ2-1; possibly TRBD2 for D (7 bases). Germline V gene sequence: CDR1 SGHVS, CDR2 FQNEAQ. The CDR3 is 16 residues long. Trimming removed 5 bases from V and 4 bases from J, with 18 bases in between. The CDR3 sequence is CASSLGGPSSYNEQFF. In DNA form, the CDR3 reads TGTGCCAGCAGCCTCGGGGGGCCGAGCTCTTACAATGAGCAGTTCTTC.

J is TRBJ1-2 and V is TRBV6-6, with D possibly matching TRBD1 (6 bases). V lost 0 bases and J 4 bases, leaving 15 bases between the germline ends. Germline CDR1 and CDR2: MNHNY and SVGAGI (reference sequence). This CDR3 comprises 16 residues. The CDR3 nucleotides are TGTGCCAGCAGTTACTCGGTAGAGGGGGAGGCCTATGGCTACACCTTC. It encodes CASSYSVEGEAYGYTF.

About this clone itself: Other DNA sequences of this sample code for an identical CDR3. V is TRBV19 and J is TRBJ2-7, with D perhaps matching TRBD1 or TRBD2 (5 bases each). V was trimmed by 3 bases and J by 2 bases, leaving 8 bases between them. Germline V gives CDR1 LNHDA, CDR2 SQIVND (reference sequence). The CDR3 runs 13 residues. CDR3 sequence reads: CASSIKGPYEQYF. In DNA form, the CDR3 reads TGTGCCAGTAGTATTAAGGGACCCTACGAGCAGTACTTC.

This chain connects TRBV27 to TRBJ2-7, with D possibly being TRBD2 (5 bases). The germline CDR1 and CDR2 sequences are MNHEY and SMNVEV (reference sequence). This CDR3 comprises 15 residues. V lost 2 bases and J lost 2, with 13 bases in between. For the CDR3, the DNA is TGTGCCAGCAGTTTAGACCGGGCCGGGGCCTACGAGCAGTACTTC. Translation: CASSLDRAGAYEQYF.

The DNA for the CDR3 is TGTGCCAGCAGTTTACCGCACTCCTACGAGCAGTACTTC. Translation gives CASSLPHSYEQYF. V usage is TRBV28 and J usage is TRBJ2-7; the D is unclear. Trimming removed 2 bases at V and 0 bases at J, with 5 bases between. This CDR3 is built from 13 residues. The V gene's germline CDR1 is MDHEN and CDR2 SYDVKM.

This rearrangement joins TRBV6-1 to TRBJ2-5; D is perhaps TRBD1 (5 bases). The J call is in doubt because the DNA end fits TRBJ2-7 better. Germline V CDR1 and CDR2: MNHNS, SASEGT. This CDR3 is 15 amino acids long. DNA of the CDR3: TGTGCCAGCAGTGAAGCAGGGGCACTATCCTACGAGCAGTACTTC. It specifies CASSEAGALSYEQYF.

This chain's CDR3 is CASSDRDASTDTQYF. As DNA, the CDR3 is TGCGCCAGCAGCGACCGGGACGCTAGCACAGATACGCAGTATTTT. The chain uses TRBV4-3 and TRBJ2-3, with D perhaps assigned TRBD1 or TRBD2 (5 bases each). The CDR3 is 15 residues long. Germline V lookup: CDR1 LGHNA, CDR2 YSLEER. Trimming removed 5 bases at V and 0 bases at J, with 12 bases between.

This chain links TRBV29-1 with TRBJ1-4; D remains unclear. V was clipped by 0 bases and J by 0 bases, with 5 bases between them. Germline V gene lookup returns CDR1 SQVTM and CDR2 ANQGSEA. The CDR3 covers 14 residues. CDR3 coding DNA: TGCAGCGTTGAAGACAGTTCAACTAATGAAAAACTGTTTTTT. It encodes CSVEDSSTNEKLFF. The complete variable domain, with remaining parts taken from reference TRBV29-1 and TRBJ1-4, reads SAVISQKPSRDICQRGTSLTIQCQVDSQVTMMFWYRQQPGQSLTLIATANQGSEATYESGFVIDKFPISRPNLTFSTLTVSNMSPEDSSIYLCSVEDSSTNEKLFFGSGTQLSVL.

The V gene is TRBV11-2, the J gene TRBJ1-5; maybe TRBD1 (5 bases). The ends were cut back, 1 base at V and 3 bases at J, with 13 bases in the middle. The CDR3 runs to 16 residues. Germline assignment: CDR1 SGHAT and CDR2 FQNNGV. The CDR3 here is CASSLGQGEPNQPQHF. DNA for the CDR3: TGTGCCAGCAGCTTAGGGCAGGGCGAACCCAATCAGCCCCAGCATTTT.

The V and J genes are TRBV27 and TRBJ2-1; TRBD1 agrees at 7 bases. J gave up 2 bases and V 3 bases, and 7 bases lay outside the gene matches. Germline V gene sequence: CDR1 MNHEY, CDR2 SMNVEV (reference sequence). The CDR3 covers 16 residues. CDR3 amino acids: CASSFVRDSPYNEQFF. CDR3 nucleotide sequence: TGTGCCAGCAGTTTTGTCCGGGACAGCCCCTACAATGAGCAGTTCTTC.

A few counts support this clone. The gene calls are TRBV27 and TRBJ2-6; TRBD2 aligns across 7 bases. The CDR3 consists of 15 residues. V lost 8 bases and J lost 9; bases outside the gene matches: 13. Germline V gene sequence: CDR1 MNHEY, CDR2 SMNVEV (reference sequence). The CDR3 DNA reads as TGTGCCAGCGGGGAGGGCGGGACCCCCCGCAACGTCCTGACTTTC. Translated: CASGEGGTPRNVLTF.

The chain employs TRBV7-6 and TRBJ1-5; TRBD1 matches at 7 bases. V was clipped by 2 bases and J by 0 bases; unmatched bases: 7. The CDR3 length is 17 residues. Germline V gene sequence: CDR1 SGHVS, CDR2 FNYEAQ. The CDR3 bases are TGTGCCAGCAGCTTATTGGCAGGGGGAGTTAGCAATCAGCCCCAGCATTTT. This sequence encodes CASSLLAGGVSNQPQHF. Looking up the rest from reference TRBV7-6 and TRBJ1-5 gives the full variable domain: GAGVSQSPRYKVTKRGQDVALRCDPISGHVSLYWYRQALGQGPEFLTYFNYEAQQDKSGLPNDRFSAERPEGSISTLTIQRTEQRDSAMYRCASSLLAGGVSNQPQHFGDGTRLSIL.

The chain joins TRBV27 to TRBJ1-2; D gene unclear. V lost 3 bases and J lost 8, with 13 bases in between. The length of the CDR3 is 13 residues. Germline V gene lookup returns CDR1 MNHEY and CDR2 SMNVEV (reference sequence). In DNA, the CDR3 is TGTGCCAGCAGTTTTCTGCCAGCGGACGGCTACACCTTC. This gives the protein CASSFLPADGYTF.

The genes are TRBV9 and TRBJ1-2; TRBD1 aligns across 7 bases. The CDR3 is 15 amino acids. V trimming: 3 bases; J trimming: 4 bases; junction bases outside the gene matches: 9. Germline CDR1 reads SGDLS; CDR2 reads YYNGEE. CDR3 DNA: TGTGCCAGCAGCGGACCGGGACAGAGCCTCTATGGCTACACCTTC. This sequence encodes CASSGPGQSLYGYTF. The variable domain in full, with the rest retrieved from reference TRBV9 and TRBJ1-2, is DSGVTQTPKHLITATGQRVTLRCSPRSGDLSVYWYQQSLDQGLQFLIQYYNGEERAKGNILERFSAQQFPDLHSELNLSSLELGDSALYFCASSGPGQSLYGYTFGSGTRLTVV.

This chain connects TRBV13 to TRBJ2-1; D unresolved. V shed 4 bases and J shed 6 bases, with 10 bases lying between them. From germline, CDR1 is PRHDT and CDR2 FYEKMQ (reference sequence). This CDR3 comprises 13 residues. DNA of the CDR3: TGTGCCAGCAGCTCCAGAGAGTTCAATGAGCAGTTCTTC. Encoded protein: CASSSREFNEQFF.

This rearrangement joins TRBV7-9 to TRBJ2-7; 10 nucleotides agree with TRBD2. Germline assignment: CDR1 SEHNR and CDR2 FQNEAQ (reference sequence). The length of the CDR3 is 17 residues. The junction had 14 bases not matched to a gene; V was cut back by 6 bases and J by 3 bases. In DNA form, the CDR3 reads TGTGCCAGCAGGGGACGGTTAGCTCCTAGCGGGAGCTACGAGCAGTACTTC. As protein: CASRGRLAPSGSYEQYF. Filled out from reference TRBV7-9 and TRBJ2-7, the complete variable domain reads DTGVSQNPRHKITKRGQNVTFRCDPISEHNRLYWYRQTLGQGPEFLTYFQNEAQLEKSRLLSDRFSAERPKGSFSTLEIQRTEQGDSAMYLCASRGRLAPSGSYEQYFGPGTRLTVT.

This clone was counted once. In the same sample, other DNA sequences code for this CDR3. The rearrangement joins TRBV9 to TRBJ2-7, with D hard to call. CDR1 SGDLS and CDR2 YYNGEE come from the germline V gene. This CDR3 contains 14 residues. Trimming left V 0 bases short and J 4 bases short, with 11 bases between. CDR3 amino acids: CASSVAAAGYEQYF. The CDR3 region has the DNA TGTGCCAGCAGCGTAGCGGCGGCCGGGTACGAGCAGTACTTC.

V and J are TRBV7-2 and TRBJ2-4, with D perhaps TRBD1 or TRBD2 (5 bases each). The germline gives CDR1 SGHTA, CDR2 FQGNSA. V lost 2 bases and J lost 1, with 12 bases in between. This CDR3 spans 16 amino acids. CDR3 nucleotides: TGTGCCAGCAGCTTAATTGGGACGGGTGCCAAAAACATTCAGTACTTC. Translated, it gives CASSLIGTGAKNIQYF.

The gene calls are TRBV30 and TRBJ1-1, with D possibly being TRBD1 (5 bases). V lost 0 bases and J lost 6, with 8 bases in between. The V gene's germline CDR1 is GTSNPN and CDR2 SVGIG (reference sequence). The length of the CDR3 is 12 residues. CDR3 nucleotides: TGTGCCTGGAGTGTTCCGGGGGCTGAAGCTTTCTTT. It yields the protein CAWSVPGAEAFF.

CDR3 nucleotides: TGCAGCGTTGAAGATGCGGGACTGTCCTACGAGCAGTACTTC. Translation gives CSVEDAGLSYEQYF. V usage is TRBV29-1 and J usage is TRBJ2-7; D is possibly TRBD2 (6 bases). Germline CDR1 is SQVTM and CDR2 is ANQGSEA. The V gene lost 0 bases and the J gene lost 1 base, with 10 bases spanning the gap. The CDR3 has 14 amino acids.

The gene calls are TRBV9 and TRBJ2-1; D is perhaps TRBD2 (6 bases). Germline CDR1 SGDLS, CDR2 YYNGEE. V was cut by 0 bases and J by 9 bases, with 10 bases left in between. CDR3 size: 13 residues. The CDR3 here is CASSVEGGVEQFF. In DNA form, the CDR3 reads TGTGCCAGCAGCGTAGAAGGAGGGGTTGAGCAGTTCTTC.

This rearrangement joins TRBV6-1 to TRBJ1-4; D may be TRBD1 (5 bases). The V gene's germline CDR1 is MNHNS and CDR2 SASEGT. The CDR3 has 17 residues. V dropped 0 bases and J dropped 8 bases, with 19 bases sitting between them. As DNA, the CDR3 is TGTGCCAGCAGTGAAGCGCGGGGCAGAATGGTACGAGAAAAACTGTTTTTT. Protein: CASSEARGRMVREKLFF.

The CDR3 protein is CASSFPTGSNTEAFF. As DNA, the CDR3 is TGTGCCAGCAGCTTCCCGACAGGGTCGAACACTGAAGCTTTCTTT. The chain employs TRBV11-2 and TRBJ1-1, with 7 bases identical to TRBD1. Germline V CDR1 and CDR2: SGHAT, FQNNGV. Trimming took 3 bases from V and 1 from J; bases not matched to a gene: 5. The CDR3 has 15 amino acids.

Concerning this clone: Other DNA sequences within the sample encode an identical CDR3. This chain joins TRBV9 and TRBJ2-1; 11 bases map to TRBD2. Trimming cost V 0 bases and J 7 bases; bases outside gene matches: 3. The germline gives CDR1 SGDLS, CDR2 YYNGEE. There are 15 residues in the CDR3. CDR3 coding DNA: TGTGCCAGCAGCGTAGGACTAGCGGGGTCAAATGAGCAGTTCTTC. Translating it yields CASSVGLAGSNEQFF.

The rearrangement uses TRBV13 and TRBJ2-1; unclear D gene. Trimming shortened V by 6 bases and J by 5 bases, and 5 bases separated the two germline ends. In germline, CDR1 is PRHDT, CDR2 FYEKMQ (reference sequence). The CDR3 has 11 residues. This CDR3 reads CASRPNNEQFF. As DNA, the CDR3 is TGTGCCAGCAGACCAAACAATGAGCAGTTCTTC. Complete variable domain (other parts from reference TRBV13 and TRBJ2-1): AAGVIQSPRHLIKEKRETATLKCYPIPRHDTVYWYQQGPGQDPQFLISFYEKMQSDKGSIPDRFSAQQFSDYHSELNMSSLELGDSALYFCASRPNNEQFFGPGTRLTVL.